The rows below give T cell receptor beta chains drawn from one sample of a study of cytomegalovirus exposure and HLA in healthy donors. Only in-frame clones appear in the TCRdb table, and some are missing; sequencing was by immunoSEQ multiplex PCR. The sample's table shows fewer than 250,000 clones. The source material was PBMCs. The receptors stem from a woman in her 30s in good health and CMV-seropositive. Each CDR3 is given with its conserved first and last residue.

V gene	J gene	CDR3 protein
TRBV6-4	TRBJ1-5	CASSEDGGGLDQPQHF
TRBV28	TRBJ1-4	CASSSPGDGRGEKLFF
TRBV9	TRBJ1-4	CASSVGLATNEKLFF
TRBV11-2	TRBJ2-7	CASSLSPTPPSYEQYF
TRBV6-1	TRBJ1-1	CASSESHRGVNTEAFF
TRBV5-1	TRBJ2-1	CASSWGLAGGHSYNEQFF
TRBV2	TRBJ2-7	CASSPTGPYEQYF
TRBV15	TRBJ2-6	CATSRGAGANVLTF
TRBV5-1	TRBJ1-1	CASSSGDSMNTEAFF
TRBV11-2	TRBJ1-1	CASSPRLNTEAFF
TRBV10-3	TRBJ2-6	CAIRTGGANVLTF
TRBV20-1	TRBJ1-2	CSARLGGYTF
TRBV28	TRBJ1-5	CASSFSDYSNQPQHF
TRBV30	TRBJ2-3	CAWTPKGTDTQYF
TRBV7-9	TRBJ1-3	CASSLLGGTSSSGNTIYF
TRBV4-2	TRBJ2-7	CASSQDIASGVEKYEQYF
TRBV14	TRBJ2-4	CASSQGRALAKNIQYF
TRBV30	TRBJ1-1	CAWSVRTRAFF
TRBV28	TRBJ1-1	CASSSTGAVGEAFF
TRBV7-2	TRBJ2-7	CASSYRPGSYEQYF
TRBV7-6	TRBJ1-5	CASSLAEGEGDQPQHF
TRBV28	TRBJ1-2	CASSSGTGLSDTF
TRBV27	TRBJ2-2	CASSLVGGNTGELFF
TRBV2	TRBJ1-6	CASRTRNSPLHF
TRBV29-1	TRBJ1-1	CSVDMNTEAFF
TRBV15	TRBJ2-7	CATSRTTSGRGYEQYF
TRBV2	TRBJ2-7	CASSVGGTHSCEQYF
TRBV6-5	TRBJ1-1	CASRSITEAFF
TRBV6-1	TRBJ2-3	CASSDARTVERGYTDTQYF
TRBV4-1	TRBJ2-1	CASSQDKYNEQFF
TRBV6-5	TRBJ2-3	CASSYSRLGTQYF
TRBV18	TRBJ1-4	CASSQQQGAAEKLFF
TRBV29-1	TRBJ1-1	CSVEGQMDTEAFF
TRBV7-9	TRBJ1-1	CASSLWGGVAFF
TRBV5-1	TRBJ2-5	CASSLVNGRSLETQYF
TRBV11-2	TRBJ1-1	CASSLVRGEVLNTEAFF
TRBV6-5	TRBJ2-7	CASSYPGHLDEQYF
TRBV7-6	TRBJ2-1	CASSAFPLIEQFF
TRBV6-5	TRBJ2-7	CASSYSRQGTYEQYF
TRBV5-1	NA	CASSQPPGYEQYF
TRBV18	TRBJ2-2	CASSPPRTETGELFF
TRBV28	TRBJ2-6	CASSPGEGKAGANVLTF
TRBV11-2	TRBJ1-2	CASSLVTTGGHGYTF
TRBV13	TRBJ2-3	CASSSRGGTGGAFTDTQYF
TRBV10-3	TRBJ1-3	CAITPGQGENTIYF
TRBV7-2	TRBJ2-7	CASSFGTGFYEQYF
TRBV7-2	TRBJ2-7	CAGSLAINTYEQYF
TRBV6-5	TRBJ1-3	CASSYSQGWSGNTIYF
TRBV7-9	TRBJ2-4	CASGRTSGGADIQYF
TRBV5-1	NA	CASSLTSGSSYEQYF
TRBV2	TRBJ1-6	CASKSQVMIRENSPLHF